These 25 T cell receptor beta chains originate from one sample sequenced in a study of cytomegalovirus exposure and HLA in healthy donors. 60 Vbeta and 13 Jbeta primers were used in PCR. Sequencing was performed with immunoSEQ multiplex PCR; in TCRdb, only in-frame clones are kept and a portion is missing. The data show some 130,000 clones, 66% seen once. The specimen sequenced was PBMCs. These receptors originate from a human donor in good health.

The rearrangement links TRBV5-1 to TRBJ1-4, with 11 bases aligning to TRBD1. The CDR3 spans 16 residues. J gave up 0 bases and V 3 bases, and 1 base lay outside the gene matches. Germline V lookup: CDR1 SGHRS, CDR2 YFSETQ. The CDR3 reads CASSWGQGATNEKLFF. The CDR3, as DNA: TGCGCCAGCAGCTGGGGACAGGGGGCAACTAATGAAAAACTGTTTTTT.

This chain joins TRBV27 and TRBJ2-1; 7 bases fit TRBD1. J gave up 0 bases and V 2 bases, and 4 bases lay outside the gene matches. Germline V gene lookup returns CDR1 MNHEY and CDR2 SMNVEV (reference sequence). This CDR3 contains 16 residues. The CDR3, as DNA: TGTGCCAGCAGTTTAACAGGGGCCCTCTCCTACAATGAGCAGTTCTTC. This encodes CASSLTGALSYNEQFF.

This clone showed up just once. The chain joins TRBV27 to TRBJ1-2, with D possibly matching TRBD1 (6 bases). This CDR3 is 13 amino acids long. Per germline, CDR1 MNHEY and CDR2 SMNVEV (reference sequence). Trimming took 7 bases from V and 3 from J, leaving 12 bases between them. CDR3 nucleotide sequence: TGTGCCAGCAAGGGGGAAGGGTACTATGGCTACACCTTC. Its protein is CASKGEGYYGYTF.

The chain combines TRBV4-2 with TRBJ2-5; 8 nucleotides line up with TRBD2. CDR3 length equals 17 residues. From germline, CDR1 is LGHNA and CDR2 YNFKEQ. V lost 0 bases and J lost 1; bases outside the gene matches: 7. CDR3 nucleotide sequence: TGTGCCAGCAGCCAAGACGTCGGTGCGGGAGGCCAAGAGACCCAGTACTTC. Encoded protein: CASSQDVGAGGQETQYF.

In DNA form, the CDR3 reads TGTGCCAGCAGCTTAGGTGCTAGTCCGGGGCAGTTCTTC. Residues: CASSLGASPGQFF. The chain carries TRBV7-9 and TRBJ2-1, with D hard to call. CDR3 length: 13 residues. V shed 1 base and J shed 12 bases, with 13 bases lying between them. Germline V gene data show CDR1 as SEHNR and CDR2 as FQNEAQ (reference sequence). The whole variable domain, filled in from reference TRBV7-9 and TRBJ2-1, reads DTGVSQNPRHKITKRGQNVTFRCDPISEHNRLYWYRQTLGQGPEFLTYFQNEAQLEKSRLLSDRFSAERPKGSFSTLEIQRTEQGDSAMYLCASSLGASPGQFFGPGTRLTVL.

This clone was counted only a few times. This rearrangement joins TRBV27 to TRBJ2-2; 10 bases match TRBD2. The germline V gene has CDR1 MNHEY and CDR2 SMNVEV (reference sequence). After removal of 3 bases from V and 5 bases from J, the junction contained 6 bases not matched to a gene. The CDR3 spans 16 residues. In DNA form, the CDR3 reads TGTGCCAGCAGTTTGAAAGCGGGAGGGGATACCGGGGAGCTGTTTTTT. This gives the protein CASSLKAGGDTGELFF.

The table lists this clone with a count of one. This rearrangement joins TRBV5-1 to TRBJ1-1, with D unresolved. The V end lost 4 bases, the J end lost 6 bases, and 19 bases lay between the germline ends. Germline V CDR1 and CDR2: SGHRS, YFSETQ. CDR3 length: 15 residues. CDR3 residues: CASSPERGTVSEAFF. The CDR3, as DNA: TGCGCCAGCAGCCCCGAACGGGGTACGGTGTCTGAAGCTTTCTTT. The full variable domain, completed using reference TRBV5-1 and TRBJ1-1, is KAGVTQTPRYLIKTRGQQVTLSCSPISGHRSVSWYQQTPGQGLQFLFEYFSETQRNKGNFPGRFSGRQFSNSRSEMNVSTLELGDSALYLCASSPERGTVSEAFFGQGTRLTVV.

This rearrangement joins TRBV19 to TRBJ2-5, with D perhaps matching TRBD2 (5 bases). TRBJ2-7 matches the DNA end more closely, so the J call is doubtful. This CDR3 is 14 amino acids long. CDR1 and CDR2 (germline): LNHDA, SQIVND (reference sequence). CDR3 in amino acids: CASKRGGDSYEQYF. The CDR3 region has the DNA TGTGCCAGTAAACGGGGTGGGGACTCCTACGAGCAGTACTTC.

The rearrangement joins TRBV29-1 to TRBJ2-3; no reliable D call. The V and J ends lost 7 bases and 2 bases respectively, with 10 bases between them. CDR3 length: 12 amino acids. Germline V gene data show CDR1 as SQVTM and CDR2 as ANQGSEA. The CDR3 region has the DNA TGCAGCGCCGGCGGTCCCACAGATACGCAGTATTTT. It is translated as CSAGGPTDTQYF.

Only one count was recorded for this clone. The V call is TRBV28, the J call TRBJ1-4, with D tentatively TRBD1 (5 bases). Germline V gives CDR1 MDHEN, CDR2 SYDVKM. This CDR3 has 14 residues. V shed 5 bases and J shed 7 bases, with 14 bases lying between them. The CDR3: CASSTRGSSEKLFF. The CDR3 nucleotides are TGTGCCAGCAGTACTCGGGGGTCGAGTGAAAAACTGTTTTTT.

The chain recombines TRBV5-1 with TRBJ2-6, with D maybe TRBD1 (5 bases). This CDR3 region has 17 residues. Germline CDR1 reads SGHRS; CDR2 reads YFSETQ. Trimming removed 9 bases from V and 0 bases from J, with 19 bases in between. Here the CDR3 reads CATRWGGAFSGANVLTF. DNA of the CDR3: TGCGCCACCCGATGGGGCGGCGCTTTCTCTGGGGCCAACGTCCTGACTTTC.

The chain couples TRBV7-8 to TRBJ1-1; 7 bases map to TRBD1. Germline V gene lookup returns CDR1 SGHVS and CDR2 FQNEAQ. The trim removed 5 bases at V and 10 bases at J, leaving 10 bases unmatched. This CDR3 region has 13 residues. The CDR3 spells CASSHPGGRVAFF. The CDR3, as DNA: TGTGCCAGCAGCCACCCAGGGGGTCGAGTAGCTTTCTTT.

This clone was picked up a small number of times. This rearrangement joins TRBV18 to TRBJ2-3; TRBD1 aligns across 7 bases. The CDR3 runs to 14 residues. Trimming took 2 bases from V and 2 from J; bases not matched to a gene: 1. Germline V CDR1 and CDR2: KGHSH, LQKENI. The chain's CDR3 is CASSPGTDTDTQYF. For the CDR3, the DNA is TGTGCCAGCTCACCAGGGACAGACACAGATACGCAGTATTTT.

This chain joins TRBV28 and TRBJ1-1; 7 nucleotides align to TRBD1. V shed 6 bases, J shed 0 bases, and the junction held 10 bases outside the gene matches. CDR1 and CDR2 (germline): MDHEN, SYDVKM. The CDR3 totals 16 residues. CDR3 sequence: CASRRKGAPMNTEAFF. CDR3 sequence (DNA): TGTGCCAGCAGACGGAAGGGGGCTCCAATGAACACTGAAGCTTTCTTT.

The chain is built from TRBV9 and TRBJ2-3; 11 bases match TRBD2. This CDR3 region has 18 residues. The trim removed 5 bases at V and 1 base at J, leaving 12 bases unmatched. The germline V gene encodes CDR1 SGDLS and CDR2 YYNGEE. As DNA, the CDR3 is TGTGCCAGCAGTGCCGGGACTAGCGGACCGTTCGGCACAGATACGCAGTATTTT. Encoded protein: CASSAGTSGPFGTDTQYF.

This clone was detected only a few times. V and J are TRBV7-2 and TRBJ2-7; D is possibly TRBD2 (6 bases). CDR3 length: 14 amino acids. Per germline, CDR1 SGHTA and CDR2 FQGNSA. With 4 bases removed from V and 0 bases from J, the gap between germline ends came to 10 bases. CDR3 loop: CASSSTGGSYEQYF. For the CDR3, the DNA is TGTGCCAGCAGCTCCACCGGGGGCTCCTACGAGCAGTACTTC.

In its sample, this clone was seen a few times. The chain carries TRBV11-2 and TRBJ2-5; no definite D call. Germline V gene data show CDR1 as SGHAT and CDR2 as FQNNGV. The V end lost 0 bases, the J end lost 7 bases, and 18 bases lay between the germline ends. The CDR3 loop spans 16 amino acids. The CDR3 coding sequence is TGTGCCAGCAGCTTAGATATGGCCGCTTCGGCAGGGACCCAGTACTTC. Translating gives CASSLDMAASAGTQYF.

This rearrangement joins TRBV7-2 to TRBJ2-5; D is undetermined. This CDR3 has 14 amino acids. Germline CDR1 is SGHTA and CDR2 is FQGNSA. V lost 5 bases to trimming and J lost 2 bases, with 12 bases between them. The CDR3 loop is CASSLRSQQETQYF. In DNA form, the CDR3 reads TGTGCCAGCAGCCTACGCTCCCAACAAGAGACCCAGTACTTC.

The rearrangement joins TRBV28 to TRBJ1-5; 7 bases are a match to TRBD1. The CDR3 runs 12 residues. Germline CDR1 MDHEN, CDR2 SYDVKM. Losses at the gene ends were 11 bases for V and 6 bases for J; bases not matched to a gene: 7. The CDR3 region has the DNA TGTGCCTCCAGGCAGGGGGTTCAGCCCCAGCATTTT. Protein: CASRQGVQPQHF.

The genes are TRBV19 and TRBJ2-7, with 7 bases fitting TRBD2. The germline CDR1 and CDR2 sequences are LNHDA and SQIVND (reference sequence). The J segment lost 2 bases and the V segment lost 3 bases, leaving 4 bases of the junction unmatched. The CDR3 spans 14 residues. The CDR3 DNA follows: TGTGCCAGTAGTATGAGCGGGAAGACCTACGAGCAGTACTTC. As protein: CASSMSGKTYEQYF.

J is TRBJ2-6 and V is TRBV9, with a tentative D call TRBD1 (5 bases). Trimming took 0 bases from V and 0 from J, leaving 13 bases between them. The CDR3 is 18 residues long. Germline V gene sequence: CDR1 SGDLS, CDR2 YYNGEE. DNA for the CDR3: TGTGCCAGCAGCGTAGTTACAGGCCCTATCTCTGGGGCCAACGTCCTGACTTTC. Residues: CASSVVTGPISGANVLTF.

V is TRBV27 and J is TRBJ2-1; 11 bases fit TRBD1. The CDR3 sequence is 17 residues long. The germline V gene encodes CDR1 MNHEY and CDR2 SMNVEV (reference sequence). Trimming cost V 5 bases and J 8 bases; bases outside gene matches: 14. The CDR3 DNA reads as TGTGCCAGCAGTCCCCATCCCGGACAGGGGGCGGTAGATGAGCAGTTCTTC. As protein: CASSPHPGQGAVDEQFF.

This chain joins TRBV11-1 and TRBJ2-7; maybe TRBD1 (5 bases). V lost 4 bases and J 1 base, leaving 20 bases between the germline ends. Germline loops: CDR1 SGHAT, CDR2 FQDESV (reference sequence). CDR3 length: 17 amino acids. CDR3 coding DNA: TGTGCCAGCAGCTACTTAGGACGTAACTACAGGTCCTACGAGCAGTACTTC. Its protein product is CASSYLGRNYRSYEQYF. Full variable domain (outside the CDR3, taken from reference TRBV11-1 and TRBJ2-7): EAEVAQSPRYKITEKSQAVAFWCDPISGHATLYWYRQILGQGPELLVQFQDESVVDDSQLPKDRFSAERLKGVDSTLKIQPAELGDSAMYLCASSYLGRNYRSYEQYFGPGTRLTVT.

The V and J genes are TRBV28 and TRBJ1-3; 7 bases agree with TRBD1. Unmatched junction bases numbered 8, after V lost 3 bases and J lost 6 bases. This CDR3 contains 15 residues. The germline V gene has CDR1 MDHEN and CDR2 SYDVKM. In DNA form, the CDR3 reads TGTGCCAGCAGTTTGGGTAGGGGGCTAGAAAACACCATATATTTT. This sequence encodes CASSLGRGLENTIYF. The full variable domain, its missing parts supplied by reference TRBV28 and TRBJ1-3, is DVKVTQSSRYLVKRTGEKVFLECVQDMDHENMFWYRQDPGLGLRLIYFSYDVKMKEKGDIPEGYSVSREKKERFSLILESASTNQTSMYLCASSLGRGLENTIYFGEGSWLTVV.

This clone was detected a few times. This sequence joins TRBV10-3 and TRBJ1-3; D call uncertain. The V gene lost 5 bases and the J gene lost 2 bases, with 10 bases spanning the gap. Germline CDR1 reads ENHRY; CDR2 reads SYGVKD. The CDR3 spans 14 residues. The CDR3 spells CAISPAGTGNTIYF. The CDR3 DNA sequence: TGTGCCATCAGTCCAGCAGGAACTGGAAACACCATATATTTT.